Listed here are 14 T cell receptor beta chains from one sample, sequenced in a study of CD8+CD57+ T cells in acquired aplastic anemia (dated by TCRdb to about 2018). TCRdb lists the instrument as Illumina HiSeq 2000. Genomic DNA served as template for TCR beta VDJ combination and CDR3 sequence profiling. Through fastp at Q25 and MiXCR, TCRdb rebuilt clones from the public reads, retaining in-frame beta chains. Each CDR3 protein gets just one entry, which takes the most common genes and DNA from the rows behind it. This sample is represented by 160,000 or so distinct CDR3 sequences; around 52% of them were singletons. In total, the top ten clones hold under 40% of the sample. Flow cytometry had shown CD8+CD57+ cell expansion in the patients selected for sequencing. The sample comprised sorted CD4+, CD8+, or CD8+CD57+ T cells (not recorded which) from PBMCs. Source of these receptors: a human donor with aplastic anemia.

The rearrangement joins TRBV29-1 to TRBJ2-7; 8 bases are shared with TRBD1. V trimming: 3 bases; J trimming: 7 bases; junction bases outside the gene matches: 8. CDR3 length equals 13 residues. CDR1 is SQVTM, CDR2 ANQGSEA, per germline. The CDR3 here is CSVDWQGAGEQYF. CDR3 bases: TGCAGCGTTGACTGGCAGGGGGCGGGGGAGCAGTACTTC.

The gene calls are TRBV20-1 and TRBJ2-7; 8 nucleotides agree with TRBD1. Germline CDR1 is DFQATT and CDR2 is SNEGSKA (reference sequence). The ends lost 2 bases at V and 7 bases at J; junction bases unmatched: 10. The CDR3 contains 14 residues. The CDR3 DNA follows: TGCAGTGCTAGACGCAGGGGGCAGGTGGGTGAGCAGTACTTC. It encodes CSARRRGQVGEQYF.

V is TRBV24-1 and J is TRBJ2-3; 10 bases are shared with TRBD1. CDR1 KGHDR and CDR2 SFDVKD come from the germline V gene. The J segment lost 6 bases and the V segment lost 1 base, leaving 6 bases of the junction unmatched. This CDR3 has 16 residues. In DNA form, the CDR3 reads TGTGCCACCAGTGATTTAGGGACAGGGGAATTGGATACGCAGTATTTT. Protein sequence: CATSDLGTGELDTQYF.

This clonotype was recorded at least ten times. This chain joins TRBV2 and TRBJ2-7; D may be TRBD2 (6 bases). V shed 7 bases and J shed 4 bases, with 14 bases lying between them. The CDR3 runs to 13 residues. Germline values: CDR1 SNHLY, CDR2 FYNNEI. CDR3 amino acids: CASTVGRGYEQYF. The DNA of the CDR3 is TGTGCCAGCACAGTCGGGCGGGGATACGAGCAGTACTTC.

The chain employs TRBV2 and TRBJ1-2; a weak D match, TRBD1 (6 bases). Trimming removed 4 bases from V and 6 bases from J, with 15 bases in between. The CDR3 totals 14 residues. Germline V gives CDR1 SNHLY, CDR2 FYNNEI. The CDR3 region is CASSVTGGGDGYTF. CDR3 nucleotides: TGTGCCAGCAGTGTAACTGGGGGGGGCGATGGCTACACCTTC.

The chain couples TRBV7-3 to TRBJ2-7; D may match TRBD1 or TRBD2 (7 bases each). The CDR3 spans 15 residues. V lost 5 bases and J 6 bases, leaving 20 bases between the germline ends. Per germline, CDR1 SGHTA and CDR2 FQGTGA. CDR3 sequence: CASSAGGKPGGEQYF. The DNA for the CDR3 is TGTGCCAGCAGCGCAGGGGGGAAACCGGGAGGCGAGCAGTACTTC.

The chain links TRBV5-4 to TRBJ2-3; 7 bases are a match to TRBD1. CDR3 length: 16 amino acids. In germline, CDR1 is SGHNT, CDR2 YYREEE (reference sequence). V lost 0 bases and J lost 1; bases outside the gene matches: 5. CDR3 sequence: CASSLVPGTGTDTQYF. In nucleotides, the CDR3 is TGTGCCAGCAGCTTGGTCCCCGGGACAGGCACAGATACGCAGTATTTT.

This clonotype was counted once. This rearrangement joins TRBV7-8 to TRBJ1-2, with a possible D match to TRBD1 (6 bases). V dropped 5 bases and J dropped 8 bases, with 18 bases sitting between them. CDR3 length: 14 amino acids. Germline CDR1 reads SGHVS; CDR2 reads FQNEAQ. CDR3 bases: TGTGCCAGCAGCCCCCTGCCAGGGGTAGAGGGCTACACCTTC. It translates to CASSPLPGVEGYTF.

This clonotype was observed a single time. The genes are TRBV20-1 and TRBJ2-6, with TRBD2 identical over 10 bases. Per germline, CDR1 DFQATT and CDR2 SNEGSKA (reference sequence). The CDR3 length is 19 residues. The V gene end was trimmed by 0 bases and the J gene end by 0 bases; junction bases not matched to a gene: 8. Here the CDR3 DNA reads TGCAGTGCTAGAGAATGGCTAGCGGGAGAATACTCTGGGGCCAACGTCCTGACTTTC. Translation gives CSAREWLAGEYSGANVLTF.

This clonotype was seen at least ten times. V is TRBV6-2 or TRBV6-3 and J is TRBJ2-3; 7 bases map to TRBD2. This CDR3 is 16 amino acids long. Germline assignment: CDR1 MNHEY and CDR2 SVGEGT. Unmatched junction bases numbered 3, after V lost 0 bases and J lost 0 bases. CDR3: CASSYSSSGSTDTQYF. CDR3 in DNA: TGTGCCAGCAGTTACTCAAGTAGCGGGAGCACAGATACGCAGTATTTT.

This clonotype appeared once. V is TRBV5-1 and J is TRBJ2-3, with TRBD1 matching over 7 bases. Germline CDR1 SGHRS, CDR2 YFSETQ. CDR3 size: 13 residues. The J segment lost 5 bases and the V segment lost 4 bases, leaving 4 bases of the junction unmatched. This CDR3 reads CASSTGQQDTQYF. CDR3 nucleotide sequence: TGCGCCAGCAGCACGGGACAGCAAGATACGCAGTATTTT.

In this sample, this clonotype turned up many times. The chain employs TRBV6-2 or TRBV6-3 and TRBJ1-6, with 7 bases lining up with TRBD1. V gave up 7 bases and J gave up 15 bases; unmatched junction bases: 6. Germline V CDR1 and CDR2: MNHEY, SVGEGT. The CDR3 covers 11 residues. CDR3 in DNA: TGTGCCAGCACCCCGGGACAGCTCCTCCACTTT. Its protein product is CASTPGQLLHF.

This clonotype was observed once. The J gene is TRBJ2-2, the V gene TRBV10-3; TRBD1 agrees at 11 bases. Germline CDR1 is ENHRY and CDR2 is SYGVKD. This CDR3 comprises 15 residues. Trimming cost V 8 bases and J 6 bases; bases outside gene matches: 8. The CDR3 nucleotides are TGTGCCATCGGAAACTCGGGACAGGGGGCCGGGGAGCTGTTTTTT. This sequence encodes CAIGNSGQGAGELFF.

The rearrangement links TRBV10-3 to TRBJ2-1, with 11 bases lining up with TRBD2. V was clipped by 5 bases and J by 1 base; unmatched bases: 10. There are 18 residues in the CDR3. The V gene's germline CDR1 is ENHRY and CDR2 SYGVKD. As DNA, the CDR3 is TGTGCCATCAGTCGCGGCGCTAGCGGGGGGAGTTCCTACAATGAGCAGTTCTTC. This translates into CAISRGASGGSSYNEQFF.